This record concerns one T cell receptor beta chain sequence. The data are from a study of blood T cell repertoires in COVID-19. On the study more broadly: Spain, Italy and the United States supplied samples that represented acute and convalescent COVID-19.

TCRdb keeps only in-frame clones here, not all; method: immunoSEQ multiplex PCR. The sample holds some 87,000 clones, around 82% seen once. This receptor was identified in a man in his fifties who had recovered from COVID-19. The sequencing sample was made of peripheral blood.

The CDR3 here is CASSPDFRGVDEQYF. The CDR3 DNA sequence: TGTGCCAGCTCACCGGACTTCAGGGGGGTAGACGAGCAGTACTTC. The J gene is TRBJ2-7, the V gene TRBV18; possibly TRBD1 for D (7 bases). Between the trimmed V and J ends, which lost 3 bases and 5 bases, there was a span of 17 bases. Germline CDR1 and CDR2: KGHSH and LQKENI. The CDR3 covers 15 residues. Filled out from reference TRBV18 and TRBJ2-7, the complete variable domain reads NAGVMQNPRHLVRRRGQEARLRCSPMKGHSHVYWYRQLPEEGLKFMVYLQKENIIDESGMPKERFSAEFPKEGPSILRIQQVVRGDSAAYFCASSPDFRGVDEQYFGPGTRLTVT.